Below are 3 T cell receptor beta chains sequenced from a single sample in a study of T cell responses to AZD1222 COVID-19 vaccine. Clones were sequenced by immunoSEQ multiplex PCR, and TCRdb holds only the in-frame ones, with some missing. The data hold about 160,000 clones, with almost 90% observed a single time. This sample comprised peripheral blood, obtained on day 0 of AZD1222 vaccination. The source of these receptors is an adult in good health.

The gene calls are TRBV6-5 and TRBJ1-1; no firm D call. Germline V lookup: CDR1 MNHEY, CDR2 SVGAGI. The length of the CDR3 is 12 residues. Trimming removed 6 bases at V and 7 bases at J, with 12 bases between. CDR3 loop: CASSSPALEAFF. DNA of the CDR3: TGTGCCAGCAGCTCACCTGCACTTGAAGCTTTCTTT.

This chain uses TRBV4-2 with TRBJ1-2; weak D call: TRBD1 (6 bases). Trimming removed 0 bases from V and 4 bases from J, with 18 bases in between. CDR3 size: 17 residues. Germline V gene data show CDR1 as LGHNA and CDR2 as YNFKEQ. CDR3 sequence reads: CASSQDSGDGALYGYTF. In DNA form, the CDR3 reads TGTGCCAGCAGCCAAGATTCAGGGGACGGGGCTCTCTATGGCTACACCTTC.

The chain links TRBV2 to TRBJ2-2, with D perhaps assigned TRBD1 or TRBD2 (6 bases each). The V end lost 6 bases, the J end lost 0 bases, and 11 bases lay between the germline ends. This CDR3 spans 15 amino acids. Per the germline V gene, CDR1 is SNHLY and CDR2 is FYNNEI. CDR3 nucleotide sequence: TGTGCCAGCAGGGGGGGACACTCGAACACCGGGGAGCTGTTTTTT. It codes for CASRGGHSNTGELFF.